This TCR beta chain is drawn from a study of PD-L1 blockade in urothelial cancer. General observations from the study: Clonality of blood TCR below the median before treatment predicted better survival.

The sample's time point: pretreatment peripheral blood. Patients presented with locally advanced or metastatic urothelial carcinoma. A word on this clone: Antigen specificity is unknown.

The CDR3 totals 17 residues. Germline assignment: CDR1 SGHNT and CDR2 YYREEE (reference sequence). The V end lost 2 bases, the J end lost 4 bases, and 18 bases lay between the germline ends. Assay: immunoSEQ multiplex PCR; the TCRdb copy retains only in-frame clones and omits some. The data contain 72,000 or so clones, around 88% of them seen just once; the ten biggest clones take up 15%. The source is a man in his fifties or sixties with urothelial cancer. The J gene is TRBJ2-2, the V gene TRBV5-4; weak D call: TRBD2 (5 bases). This material consisted of PBMCs, taken around atezolizumab (anti-PD-L1) treatment. The CDR3 DNA sequence: TGTGCCAGCAGCTTAGGATCCCTAGCCGGTGGCACCGGGGAGCTGTTTTTT. This sequence encodes CASSLGSLAGGTGELFF.